This T cell receptor beta chain was sequenced during a study of blood T cells in healthy people across ages. Regarding the study as a whole: Per million T cells, the diversity of TCR beta decreased roughly linearly as age advanced.

The authors ran a second PCR of about 7 to 11 cycles using a sample-barcoded 5' primer and a J-beta primer mix. Each CDR3 protein gets one entry after TCRdb re-called the 5' RACE reads with MiXCR. The sample lists about 1.4 million distinct CDR3 sequences; approximately 60% were seen once. In regard to this clonotype: Its specificity is not known.

Germline V gene sequence: CDR1 LGHDT, CDR2 YNNKEL (reference sequence). J lost 2 bases, V lost 0 bases, and 23 bases had no gene match. The CDR3 sequence is 22 residues long. The chain combines TRBV3-1 with TRBJ2-7; 9 positions match TRBD2. This clonotype was obtained from a man between 18 and 29 years old in good health. Sequenced: blood. Here the CDR3 reads CASSQEGGVAGVFDPRTYEQYF. DNA for the CDR3: TGTGCCAGCAGCCAAGAAGGCGGGGTAGCGGGAGTGTTTGACCCCCGGACCTACGAGCAGTACTTC.